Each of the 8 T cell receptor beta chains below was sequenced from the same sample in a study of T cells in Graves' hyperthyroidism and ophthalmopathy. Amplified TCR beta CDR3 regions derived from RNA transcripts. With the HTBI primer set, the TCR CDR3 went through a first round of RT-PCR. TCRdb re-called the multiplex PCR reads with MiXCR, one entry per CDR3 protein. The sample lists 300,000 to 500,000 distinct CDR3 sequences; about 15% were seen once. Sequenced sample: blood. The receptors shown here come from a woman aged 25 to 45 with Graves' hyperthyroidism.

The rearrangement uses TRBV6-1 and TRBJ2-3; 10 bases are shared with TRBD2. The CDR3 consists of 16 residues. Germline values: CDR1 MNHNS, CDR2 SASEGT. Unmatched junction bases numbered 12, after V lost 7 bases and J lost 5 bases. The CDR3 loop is CASTVGLAGDRDTQYF. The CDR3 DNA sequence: TGTGCCAGCACTGTGGGGCTAGCGGGAGATAGAGATACGCAGTATTTT.

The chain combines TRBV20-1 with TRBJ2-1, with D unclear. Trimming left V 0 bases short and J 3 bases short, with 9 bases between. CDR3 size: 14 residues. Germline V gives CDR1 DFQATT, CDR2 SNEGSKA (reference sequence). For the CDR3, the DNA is TGCAGTGCTAGAGACTGGAGAAACTACAATGAGCAGTTCTTC. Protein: CSARDWRNYNEQFF.

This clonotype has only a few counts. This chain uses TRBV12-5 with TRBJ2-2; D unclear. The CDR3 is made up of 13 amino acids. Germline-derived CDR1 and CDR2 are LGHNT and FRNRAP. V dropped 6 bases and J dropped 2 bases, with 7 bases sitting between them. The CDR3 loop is CASGSPNTGELFF. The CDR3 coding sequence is TGTGCTAGTGGCAGCCCTAACACCGGGGAGCTGTTTTTT.

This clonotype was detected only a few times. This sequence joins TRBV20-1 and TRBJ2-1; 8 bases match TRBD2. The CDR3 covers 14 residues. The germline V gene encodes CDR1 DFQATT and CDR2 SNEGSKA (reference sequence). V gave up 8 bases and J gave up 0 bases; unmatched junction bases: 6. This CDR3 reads CSNKRESSYNEQFF. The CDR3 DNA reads TGCAGTAACAAGCGGGAGAGCTCCTACAATGAGCAGTTCTTC.

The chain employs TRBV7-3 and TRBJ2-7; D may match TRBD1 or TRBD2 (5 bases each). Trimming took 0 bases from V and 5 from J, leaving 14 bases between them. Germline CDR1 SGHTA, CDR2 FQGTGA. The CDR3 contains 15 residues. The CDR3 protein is CASSLTRDPGDEQYF. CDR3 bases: TGTGCCAGCAGCTTAACCCGGGACCCCGGGGACGAGCAGTACTTC.

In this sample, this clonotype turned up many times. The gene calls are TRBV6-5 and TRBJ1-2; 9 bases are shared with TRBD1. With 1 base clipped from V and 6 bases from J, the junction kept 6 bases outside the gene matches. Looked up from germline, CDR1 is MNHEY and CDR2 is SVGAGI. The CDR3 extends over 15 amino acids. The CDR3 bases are TGTGCCAGCAGTTACTTGCGGGACAGGGTAAATGGCTACACCTTC. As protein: CASSYLRDRVNGYTF.

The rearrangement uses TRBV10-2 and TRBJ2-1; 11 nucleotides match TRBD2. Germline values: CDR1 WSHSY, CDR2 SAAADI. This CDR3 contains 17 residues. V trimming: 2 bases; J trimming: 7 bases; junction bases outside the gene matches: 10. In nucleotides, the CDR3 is TGCGCCAGCAGTGAGATGGCTAGCGGGAGGCGGTGGAATGAGCAGTTCTTC. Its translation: CASSEMASGRRWNEQFF.

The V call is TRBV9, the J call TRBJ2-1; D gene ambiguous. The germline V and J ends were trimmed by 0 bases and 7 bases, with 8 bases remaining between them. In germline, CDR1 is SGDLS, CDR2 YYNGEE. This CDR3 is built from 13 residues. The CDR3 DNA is TGTGCCAGCAGCGTAGGTGGAGAAAATGAGCAGTTCTTC. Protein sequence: CASSVGGENEQFF.